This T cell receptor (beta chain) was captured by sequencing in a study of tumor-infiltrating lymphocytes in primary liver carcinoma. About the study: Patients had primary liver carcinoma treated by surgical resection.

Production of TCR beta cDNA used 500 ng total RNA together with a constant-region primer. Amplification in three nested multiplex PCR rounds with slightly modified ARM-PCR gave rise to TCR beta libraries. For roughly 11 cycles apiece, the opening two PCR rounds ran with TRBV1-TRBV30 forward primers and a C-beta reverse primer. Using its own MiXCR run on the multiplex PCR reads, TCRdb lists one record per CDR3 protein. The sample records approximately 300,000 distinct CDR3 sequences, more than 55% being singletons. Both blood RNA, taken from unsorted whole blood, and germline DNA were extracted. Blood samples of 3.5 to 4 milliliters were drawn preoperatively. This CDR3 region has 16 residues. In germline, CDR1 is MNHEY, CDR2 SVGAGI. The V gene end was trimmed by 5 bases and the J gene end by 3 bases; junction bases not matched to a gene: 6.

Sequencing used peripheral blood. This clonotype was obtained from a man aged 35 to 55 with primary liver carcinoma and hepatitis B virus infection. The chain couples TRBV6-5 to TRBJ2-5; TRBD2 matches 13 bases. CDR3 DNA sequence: TGTGCCAGCAGTATCCGGACTAGCGGGAGTAAAGAGACCCAGTACTTC. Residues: CASSIRTSGSKETQYF.